This T cell receptor (beta chain) was sequenced during a study of blood T cells in healthy people across ages. The authors ran a second PCR of about 7 to 12 cycles using a sample-barcoded 5' primer and a J-beta primer mix. MiXCR, applied by TCRdb to the 5' RACE reads, yields one record per CDR3 protein. The sample has approximately 1.5 million distinct CDR3 sequences, approximately 32% seen once; the top ten hold roughly 10%. Trimming shortened V by 0 bases and J by 8 bases, and 13 bases separated the two germline ends. The CDR3 totals 14 residues. CDR1 and CDR2 (germline): DFQATT, SNEGSKA (reference sequence). Samples each yielded at least 5 micrograms of total RNA.

The source is a woman in her twenties or thirties in good health. The sequenced sample consisted of blood. The genes are TRBV20-1 and TRBJ1-4; no clear D gene. The CDR3 bases are TGCAGTGCTAGAGAACCCGGACTACGGGAAAAACTGTTTTTT. Translating gives CSAREPGLREKLFF.